These 28 T cell receptor beta chains were sequenced from one sample in a study of blood T cell repertoires in COVID-19. Repertoires were generated with immunoSEQ multiplex PCR, while TCRdb's copy carries only in-frame clones and drops some. In the table there are roughly 150,000 clones, more than 70% of which are singletons. What was sequenced was peripheral blood. The receptors shown here come from a man between 60 and 70 years old with acute or convalescent COVID-19.

The chain combines TRBV5-1 with TRBJ1-4, with 9 bases aligning to TRBD1. CDR3 length: 16 amino acids. With V trimmed by 0 bases and J by 7 bases, 7 bases remained unmatched. In germline, CDR1 is SGHRS, CDR2 YFSETQ. In nucleotides, the CDR3 is TGCGCCAGCAGCTTGGGACAGGGGGTGAGAAGTGAAAAACTGTTTTTT. It specifies CASSLGQGVRSEKLFF.

The V call is TRBV10-2, the J call TRBJ2-5; 8 bases are a match to TRBD1. The CDR3 has 13 residues. The trim removed 6 bases at V and 6 bases at J, leaving 6 bases unmatched. Germline-derived CDR1 and CDR2 are WSHSY and SAAADI. The CDR3 loop is CASSGQGVKTQYF. The CDR3 DNA is TGCGCCAGCAGCGGACAGGGTGTAAAGACCCAGTACTTC.

V gene TRBV27 combines with J gene TRBJ2-1, with TRBD2 as a possible D gene (5 bases). The germline gives CDR1 MNHEY, CDR2 SMNVEV (reference sequence). V lost 5 bases to trimming and J lost 9 bases, with 11 bases between them. The CDR3 is 12 residues long. CDR3 sequence reads: CASSPRGREQFF. The CDR3, as DNA: TGTGCCAGCAGTCCCCGGGGTCGTGAGCAGTTCTTC.

The rearrangement uses TRBV20-1 and TRBJ1-1; a possible D gene is TRBD1 (5 bases). V was pared by 1 base and J by 10 bases, with 10 bases between. CDR1 DFQATT and CDR2 SNEGSKA come from the germline V gene (reference sequence). There are 11 residues in the CDR3. The CDR3 nucleotides are TGCAGTGCTAGAGGCGACCAGGGAGCTTTCTTT. Protein product: CSARGDQGAFF.

The table lists this clone with a count of one. V is TRBV10-2 and J is TRBJ1-5, with a possible D match to TRBD1 (6 bases). Per germline, CDR1 WSHSY and CDR2 SAAADI. This CDR3 has 13 amino acids. Deletions cut 6 bases from V and 2 bases from J, with 8 bases between. CDR3 protein: CASRDSRNQPQHF. The CDR3 DNA is TGCGCCAGCAGGGACAGCCGCAATCAGCCCCAGCATTTT.

For the CDR3, the DNA is TGTGCCACCAGTGATTCAGGTACTGAAGCTTTCTTT. Translating gives CATSDSGTEAFF. The genes are TRBV24-1 and TRBJ1-1; D ambiguous. From germline, CDR1 is KGHDR and CDR2 SFDVKD. The CDR3 is made up of 12 amino acids. Between the trimmed V and J ends, which lost 2 bases and 5 bases, there was a span of 5 bases.

This clone was seen a handful of times. The chain recombines TRBV4-3 with TRBJ2-1, with 10 bases fitting TRBD2. This CDR3 contains 15 residues. The V segment lost 2 bases and the J segment 7 bases; nucleotides outside the gene matches: 5. Germline CDR1 and CDR2: LGHNA and YSLEER. In nucleotides, the CDR3 is TGCGCCAGCAGCCAAAGCGGGGGGGCCAGGAATGAGCAGTTCTTC. Its protein is CASSQSGGARNEQFF.

The chain joins TRBV9 to TRBJ2-7; a weak D match, TRBD1 (6 bases). Trimming cost V 3 bases and J 3 bases, with 16 bases left between them. The CDR3 covers 15 residues. The germline gives CDR1 SGDLS, CDR2 YYNGEE. The CDR3 protein is CASSAGGQLHYEQYF. The DNA for the CDR3 is TGTGCCAGCAGCGCCGGCGGACAGCTACACTACGAGCAGTACTTC.

The rearrangement links TRBV24-1 to TRBJ1-5; 7 bases agree with TRBD1. V lost 9 bases to trimming and J lost 4 bases; unmatched junction nucleotides: 14. This CDR3 has 16 residues. Germline CDR1 is KGHDR and CDR2 is SFDVKD. The chain's CDR3 is CATAGGGRGRNQPQHF. The DNA of the CDR3 is TGTGCCACCGCCGGGGGGGGTAGGGGGCGGAATCAGCCCCAGCATTTT.

V is TRBV19 and J is TRBJ2-3, with D perhaps matching TRBD2 (5 bases). The CDR3 runs 14 residues. V lost 5 bases and J lost 2, with 11 bases in between. Germline CDR1 and CDR2: LNHDA and SQIVND (reference sequence). DNA for the CDR3: TGTGCCAGTAGTCTCGGACTGATCACAGATACGCAGTATTTT. It yields the protein CASSLGLITDTQYF.

The chain is built from TRBV6-5 and TRBJ2-7; weak D call: TRBD1 (6 bases). V shed 7 bases and J shed 3 bases, with 16 bases lying between them. CDR3 length: 14 amino acids. From germline, CDR1 is MNHEY and CDR2 SVGAGI. DNA of the CDR3: TGTGCCAGCACCTATTGGCGGACAGTCTACGAGCAGTACTTC. Translation: CASTYWRTVYEQYF.

The J gene is TRBJ1-2, the V gene TRBV28, with a weak D call TRBD1 (6 bases). V shed 4 bases and J shed 8 bases, with 11 bases lying between them. The CDR3 has 12 amino acids. Germline V lookup: CDR1 MDHEN, CDR2 SYDVKM. The DNA of the CDR3 is TGTGCCAGCAGTTGGGACATCATCGGCTACACCTTC. This encodes CASSWDIIGYTF.

The rearrangement links TRBV5-1 to TRBJ2-1; D may be TRBD2 (6 bases). CDR1 SGHRS and CDR2 YFSETQ come from the germline V gene. Deletions cut 0 bases from V and 7 bases from J, with 17 bases between. The CDR3 length is 16 residues. The CDR3 nucleotides are TGCGCCAGCAGCTTGGGAAGGTGGAGGGCAGATAATGAGCAGTTCTTC. Its protein is CASSLGRWRADNEQFF.

CDR3 coding DNA: TGTGCCTGGAGTGCAACAGATTCCGAGCAGTACTTC. Translating it yields CAWSATDSEQYF. The V call is TRBV30, the J call TRBJ2-7; D gene uncertain. V was pared by 1 base and J by 6 bases, with 10 bases between. From germline, CDR1 is GTSNPN and CDR2 SVGIG (reference sequence). The CDR3 consists of 12 residues. Full variable domain (remainder filled in from reference TRBV30 and TRBJ2-7): SQTIHQWPATLVQPVGSPLSLECTVEGTSNPNLYWYRQAAGRGLQLLFYSVGIGQISSEVPQNLSASRPQDRQFILSSKKLLLSDSGFYLCAWSATDSEQYFGPGTRLTVT.

This chain connects TRBV5-1 to TRBJ2-5; TRBD2 matches at 9 bases. The germline gives CDR1 SGHRS, CDR2 YFSETQ. This CDR3 spans 17 amino acids. V shed 0 bases and J 1 base; nucleotides not matched to a gene: 7. The CDR3 sequence is CASSLARASGVQETQYF. Written as DNA, the CDR3 is TGCGCCAGCAGCTTGGCCCGGGCTAGCGGGGTCCAAGAGACCCAGTACTTC. Combining the CDR3 with reference TRBV5-1 and TRBJ2-5 gives the whole variable domain KAGVTQTPRYLIKTRGQQVTLSCSPISGHRSVSWYQQTPGQGLQFLFEYFSETQRNKGNFPGRFSGRQFSNSRSEMNVSTLELGDSALYLCASSLARASGVQETQYFGPGTRLLVL.

The chain links TRBV7-8 to TRBJ2-7; 8 positions agree with TRBD2. Germline V gene lookup returns CDR1 SGHVS and CDR2 FQNEAQ. This CDR3 region has 14 residues. The ends lost 9 bases at V and 0 bases at J; junction bases unmatched: 7. CDR3 loop: CASRIAGSSYEQYF. The CDR3 coding sequence is TGTGCCAGTCGCATAGCGGGGAGCTCCTACGAGCAGTACTTC.

The chain links TRBV30 to TRBJ2-3, with D perhaps matching TRBD1 (5 bases). Looked up from germline, CDR1 is GTSNPN and CDR2 is SVGIG (reference sequence). Trimming left V 2 bases short and J 6 bases short, with 9 bases between. The CDR3 spans 12 residues. The CDR3: CAWSQGLDTQYF. CDR3 bases: TGTGCCTGGAGTCAGGGATTGGATACGCAGTATTTT.

The chain joins TRBV18 to TRBJ1-2, with 9 bases identical to TRBD1. The J segment lost 8 bases and the V segment lost 2 bases, leaving 15 bases of the junction unmatched. The CDR3 loop spans 17 amino acids. The germline CDR1 and CDR2 sequences are KGHSH and LQKENI. The CDR3: CASSPSYRTGAPWGYTF. In nucleotides, the CDR3 is TGTGCCAGCTCACCATCTTACAGGACAGGGGCCCCTTGGGGCTACACCTTC. Drawing the rest from reference TRBV18 and TRBJ1-2, the complete variable domain is NAGVMQNPRHLVRRRGQEARLRCSPMKGHSHVYWYRQLPEEGLKFMVYLQKENIIDESGMPKERFSAEFPKEGPSILRIQQVVRGDSAAYFCASSPSYRTGAPWGYTFGSGTRLTVV.

The rearrangement joins TRBV19 to TRBJ2-2, with D possibly matching TRBD1 (5 bases). Germline CDR1 reads LNHDA; CDR2 reads SQIVND (reference sequence). The CDR3 is 12 amino acids. V lost 9 bases and J 4 bases, leaving 9 bases between the germline ends. The CDR3 sequence: CASRVFTGELFF. The CDR3 DNA sequence: TGTGCCAGCAGGGTATTCACCGGGGAGCTGTTTTTT.

V and J are TRBV6-5 and TRBJ1-1, with a weak D call TRBD1 (6 bases). There are 15 residues in the CDR3. V was clipped by 6 bases and J by 8 bases, with 22 bases between them. The germline V gene encodes CDR1 MNHEY and CDR2 SVGAGI. This CDR3 reads CASRSDRQVLGEAFF. The CDR3 DNA reads TGTGCCAGCAGGTCCGACCGACAGGTTCTTGGCGAAGCTTTCTTT.

This clone turned up a few times. The chain has TRBV9 and TRBJ1-1; TRBD1 aligns across 9 bases. V dropped 3 bases and J dropped 1; count of bases not matched to a gene: 1. Looked up from germline, CDR1 is SGDLS and CDR2 is YYNGEE. CDR3 length: 14 residues. In nucleotides, the CDR3 is TGTGCCAGCAGCGGGACAGGGGCGAACACTGAAGCTTTCTTT. Its protein product is CASSGTGANTEAFF. The whole variable domain, remainder taken from reference TRBV9 and TRBJ1-1, is DSGVTQTPKHLITATGQRVTLRCSPRSGDLSVYWYQQSLDQGLQFLIQYYNGEERAKGNILERFSAQQFPDLHSELNLSSLELGDSALYFCASSGTGANTEAFFGQGTRLTVV.

The rearrangement links TRBV19 to TRBJ1-3, with D possibly TRBD1 on 6 matching bases. This CDR3 contains 16 residues. Germline values: CDR1 LNHDA, CDR2 SQIVND (reference sequence). V gave up 3 bases and J gave up 0 bases, with 12 bases separating them. The CDR3 spells CASSIRRTDSGNTIYF. The CDR3 region has the DNA TGTGCCAGTAGTATCCGCAGGACAGACTCTGGAAACACCATATATTTT.

The chain joins TRBV6-6 to TRBJ2-7, with TRBD1 matching over 7 bases. The germline V gene encodes CDR1 MNHNY and CDR2 SVGAGI (reference sequence). The V gene end was trimmed by 5 bases and the J gene end by 5 bases; junction bases not matched to a gene: 15. CDR3 size: 16 residues. This chain's CDR3 is CASSRGDSSVRHEQYF. CDR3 nucleotides: TGTGCCAGCAGTCGAGGGGACAGCTCTGTCCGCCACGAGCAGTACTTC.

The chain couples TRBV7-2 to TRBJ2-5; 14 positions match TRBD2. With V trimmed by 4 bases and J by 4 bases, 5 bases remained unmatched. From germline, CDR1 is SGHTA and CDR2 FQGNSA. This CDR3 is built from 16 residues. CDR3 region: CASSSRTSGGRETQYF. The CDR3 DNA is TGTGCCAGCAGCTCCAGGACTAGCGGGGGGCGAGAGACCCAGTACTTC.

CDR3 in DNA: TGTGCCAGCAGCTTTGGGCAGGAGGGTAGCATTCAGTACTTC. Its protein product is CASSFGQEGSIQYF. V and J are TRBV11-3 and TRBJ2-4; maybe TRBD2 (6 bases). The CDR3 contains 14 residues. The V end was cut by 3 bases, the J end by 9 bases, with 15 bases between. Per the germline V gene, CDR1 is SGHNT and CDR2 is YENEEA. The entire variable domain, with the rest obtained from reference TRBV11-3 and TRBJ2-4, is as follows: EAGVVQSPRYKIIEKKQPVAFWCNPISGHNTLYWYLQNLGQGPELLIRYENEEAVDDSQLPKDRFSAERLKGVDSTLKIQPAELGDSAVYLCASSFGQEGSIQYFGAGTRLSVL.

The V call is TRBV6-5, the J call TRBJ2-1; TRBD2 matches at 9 bases. Germline trimming cut 1 base from V and 6 bases from J; bases unmatched to any gene: 4. In germline, CDR1 is MNHEY, CDR2 SVGAGI. The CDR3 consists of 15 residues. The CDR3 here is CASSYLAGVTNEQFF. CDR3 sequence (DNA): TGTGCCAGCAGTTACTTAGCGGGGGTAACCAATGAGCAGTTCTTC.

This chain connects TRBV5-1 to TRBJ2-7, with 10 bases identical to TRBD1. Germline V CDR1 and CDR2: SGHRS, YFSETQ. V gave up 4 bases and J gave up 6 bases; unmatched junction bases: 16. The CDR3 totals 17 residues. CDR3 sequence (DNA): TGCGCCAGCAGCCTGGCATTACCGGGACAGGGGACCTCCGAGCAGTACTTC. Encoded protein: CASSLALPGQGTSEQYF.

The rearrangement joins TRBV19 to TRBJ1-3; no clear D. This CDR3 contains 12 residues. Germline V gene sequence: CDR1 LNHDA, CDR2 SQIVND (reference sequence). V was pared by 6 bases and J by 3 bases, with 6 bases between. The CDR3 sequence: CASRESGNTIYF. Here the CDR3 DNA reads TGTGCCAGTAGGGAGAGTGGAAACACCATATATTTT.